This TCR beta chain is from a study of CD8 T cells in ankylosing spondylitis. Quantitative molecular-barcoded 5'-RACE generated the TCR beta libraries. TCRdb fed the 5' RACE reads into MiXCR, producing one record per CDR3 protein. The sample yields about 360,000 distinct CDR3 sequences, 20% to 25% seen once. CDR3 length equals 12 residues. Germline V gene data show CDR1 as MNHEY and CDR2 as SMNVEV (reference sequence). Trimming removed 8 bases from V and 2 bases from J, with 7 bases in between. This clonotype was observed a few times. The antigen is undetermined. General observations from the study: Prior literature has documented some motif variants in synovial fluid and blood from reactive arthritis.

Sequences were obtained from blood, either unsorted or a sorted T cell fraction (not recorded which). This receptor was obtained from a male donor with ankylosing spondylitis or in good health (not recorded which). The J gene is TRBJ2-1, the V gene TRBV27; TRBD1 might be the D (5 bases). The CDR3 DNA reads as TGTGCCAGCCTAGGGGCCTACAATGAGCAGTTCTTC. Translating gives CASLGAYNEQFF.